This T cell receptor beta chain was captured by sequencing in a study of T cells in women clearing cervical HPV infection. Study conclusions and caveats: Richness plus V gene abundances separated cases from controls with AUC about 0.83. Effector/memory and HPV-specific T cells were not isolated, and association timing is unknown.

Sequenced by immunoSEQ multiplex PCR; TCRdb stores in-frame clones only, minus some. The ten most abundant clones cover under 4% of a sample with about 30,000 clones. CDR1 and CDR2 (germline): GTSNPN, SVGIG (reference sequence). The CDR3 runs 14 residues. With respect to this clone: Its antigen remains unknown. The read falls 3 residues short of the CDR3 end, and the missing part is taken from the germline J gene.

The sample was blood buffy coat. The rearrangement joins TRBV30 to TRBJ1-2; D might be TRBD1 (5 bases). This clonotype was sampled from a woman between 18 and 70 years old with a cervical HPV16 infection that either progressed to CIN3+ or cleared (not recorded which). The CDR3 spells CAWWQGNSYNDYTF. Partial CDR3 DNA: TGTGCCTGGTGGCAGGGAAACTCCTACAATGAC.